Here is one T cell receptor beta chain with its context. The data were obtained in a study of blood T cell repertoires in COVID-19. Across the whole study: The United States, Italy and Spain provided the acute and convalescent COVID-19 samples. The analysed material was cDNA or gDNA that came from T cells, B-cell-depleted T cells, or PBMCs.

Repertoires were generated with immunoSEQ multiplex PCR, while TCRdb's copy carries only in-frame clones and drops some. The table includes 150,000 to 200,000 clones, just under 90% detected once. The length of the CDR3 is 13 residues. The V end lost 3 bases, the J end lost 3 bases, and 9 bases lay between the germline ends. Germline V CDR1 and CDR2: MGHDK, SYGVNS. V is TRBV25-1 and J is TRBJ2-7; D not certain. The sequence was obtained from a man aged 18 to 30 with active or convalescent COVID-19. Sequencing was performed on peripheral blood. Here the CDR3 reads CASSDPLSYEQYF. The CDR3 nucleotides read TGTGCCAGCAGTGATCCCCTGAGCTACGAGCAGTACTTC.